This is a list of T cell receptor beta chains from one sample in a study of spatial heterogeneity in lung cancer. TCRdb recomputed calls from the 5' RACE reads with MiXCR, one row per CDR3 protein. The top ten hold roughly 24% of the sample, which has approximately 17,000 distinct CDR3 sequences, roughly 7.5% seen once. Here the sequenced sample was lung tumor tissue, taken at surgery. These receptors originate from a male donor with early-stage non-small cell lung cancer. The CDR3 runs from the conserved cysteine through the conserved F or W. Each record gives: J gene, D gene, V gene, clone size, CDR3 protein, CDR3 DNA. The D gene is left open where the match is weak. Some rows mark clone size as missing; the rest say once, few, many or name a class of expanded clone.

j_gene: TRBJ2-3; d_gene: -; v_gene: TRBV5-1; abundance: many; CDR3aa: CASSLVRVQDTQYF; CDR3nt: TGCGCCAGCAGCTTGGTCCGGGTACAAGATACGCAGTATTTT
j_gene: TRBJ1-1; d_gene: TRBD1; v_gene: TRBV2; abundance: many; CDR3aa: CASRRTGRNTEAFF; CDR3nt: TGTGCCAGCAGGAGGACAGGGCGGAACACTGAAGCTTTCTTT
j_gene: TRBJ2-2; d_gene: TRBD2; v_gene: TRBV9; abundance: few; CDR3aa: CASSPGTSGGRHTGELFF; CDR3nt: TGTGCCAGCAGCCCCGGGACTAGCGGGGGGCGCCACACCGGGGAGCTGTTTTTT
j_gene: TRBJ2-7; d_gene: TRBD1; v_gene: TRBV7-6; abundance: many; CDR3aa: CASSLQGAGYEQYF; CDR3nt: TGTGCCAGCAGCTTACAGGGGGCGGGCTACGAGCAGTACTTC
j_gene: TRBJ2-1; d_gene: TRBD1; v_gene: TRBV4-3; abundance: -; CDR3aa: CASSLQTGTANNEQFF; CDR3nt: TGCGCCAGCAGCCTGCAAACCGGGACAGCAAACAATGAGCAGTTCTTC
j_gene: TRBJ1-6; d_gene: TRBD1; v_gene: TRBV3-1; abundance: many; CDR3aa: CASSPSWTGQNSPLHF; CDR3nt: TGTGCCAGCAGCCCCTCATGGACAGGGCAAAATTCACCCCTCCACTTT
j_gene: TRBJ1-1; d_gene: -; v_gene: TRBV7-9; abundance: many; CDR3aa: CASSLVGASLNTEAFF; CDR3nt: TGTGCCAGCAGCTTAGTGGGTGCAAGCCTGAACACTGAAGCTTTCTTT
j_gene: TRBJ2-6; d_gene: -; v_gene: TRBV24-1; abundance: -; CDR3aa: CAIGSSGANVLTF; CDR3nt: TGTGCCATCGGGAGTTCTGGGGCCAACGTCCTGACTTTC
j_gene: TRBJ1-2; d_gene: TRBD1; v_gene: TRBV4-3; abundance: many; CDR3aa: CASSQGTGVPYGYTF; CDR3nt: TGCGCCAGCAGCCAGGGGACAGGAGTTCCCTATGGCTACACCTTC
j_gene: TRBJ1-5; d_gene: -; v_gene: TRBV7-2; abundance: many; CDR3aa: CASSLVVRTDSNQPQHF; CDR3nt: TGTGCCAGCAGCTTAGTGGTCAGAACGGATAGCAATCAGCCCCAGCATTTT
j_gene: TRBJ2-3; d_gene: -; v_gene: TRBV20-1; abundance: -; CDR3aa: CSAEEPGHTDTQYF; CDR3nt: TGCAGTGCCGAAGAGCCAGGGCACACAGATACGCAGTATTTT
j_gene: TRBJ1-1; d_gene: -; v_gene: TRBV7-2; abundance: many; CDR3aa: CASVYRAGEAFF; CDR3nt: TGTGCCAGCGTCTACAGGGCGGGTGAAGCTTTCTTT
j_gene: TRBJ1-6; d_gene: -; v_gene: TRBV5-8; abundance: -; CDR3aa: CASSLAGGGQRNF; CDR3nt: TGTGCCAGCAGCTTGGCCGGCGGGGGCCAGCGGAACTTT
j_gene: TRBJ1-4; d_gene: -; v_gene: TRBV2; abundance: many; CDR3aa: CASSEEGRTNEKLFF; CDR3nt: TGTGCCAGCAGTGAGGAGGGGCGGACTAATGAAAAACTGTTTTTT
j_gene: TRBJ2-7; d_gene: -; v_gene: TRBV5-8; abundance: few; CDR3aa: CASSLPEGHLYEQYF; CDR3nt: TGTGCCAGCAGCCTCCCCGAGGGACATCTCTACGAGCAGTACTTC
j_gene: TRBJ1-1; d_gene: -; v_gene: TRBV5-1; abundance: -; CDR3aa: CASSLVRAANTEAFF; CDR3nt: TGCGCCAGCAGCTTGGTTCGGGCCGCGAACACTGAAGCTTTCTTT
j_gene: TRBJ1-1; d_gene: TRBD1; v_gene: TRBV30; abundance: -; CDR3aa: CAWRRTGRNTEAFF; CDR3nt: TGTGCCTGGAGGCGGACAGGCAGGAACACTGAAGCTTTCTTT
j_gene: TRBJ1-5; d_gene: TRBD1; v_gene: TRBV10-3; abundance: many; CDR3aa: CAIADRGVNQPQHF; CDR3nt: TGTGCCATCGCGGACAGGGGGGTCAATCAGCCCCAGCATTTT
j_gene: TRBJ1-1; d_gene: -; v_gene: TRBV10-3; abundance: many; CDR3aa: CATRGGKGDTEAFF; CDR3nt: TGTGCCACCAGAGGAGGCAAAGGGGACACTGAAGCTTTCTTT
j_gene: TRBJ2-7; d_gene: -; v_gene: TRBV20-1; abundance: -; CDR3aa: CSARAGSTRGDEQYF; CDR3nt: TGCAGTGCTAGAGCGGGGTCCACCCGAGGCGACGAGCAGTACTTC
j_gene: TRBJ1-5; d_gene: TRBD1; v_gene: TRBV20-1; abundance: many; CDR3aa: CSATGQNNQPQHF; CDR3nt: TGCAGTGCCACGGGACAGAATAATCAGCCCCAGCATTTT
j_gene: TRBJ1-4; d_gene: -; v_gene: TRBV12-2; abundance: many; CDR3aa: CASRSTRDMTLGKLFF; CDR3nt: TGTGCAAGTCGCTCTACGAGGGACATGACGTTGGGAAAACTGTTTTTT
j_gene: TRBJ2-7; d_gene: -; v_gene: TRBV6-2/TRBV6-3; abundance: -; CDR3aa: CASSSRAYRAYEQYF; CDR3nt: TGTGCCAGCAGTTCCAGGGCTTACCGGGCCTACGAGCAGTACTTC
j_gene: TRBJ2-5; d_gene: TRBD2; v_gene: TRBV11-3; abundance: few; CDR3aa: CASSALAGQETQYF; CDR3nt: TGTGCCAGCAGCGCGCTAGCGGGTCAAGAGACCCAGTACTTC
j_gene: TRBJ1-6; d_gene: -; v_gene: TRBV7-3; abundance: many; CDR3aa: CASSAQGPTNSPLHF; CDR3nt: TGTGCCAGCAGCGCCCAGGGCCCGACCAATTCACCCCTCCACTTT
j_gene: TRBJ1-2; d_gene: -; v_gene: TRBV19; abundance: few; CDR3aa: CASSIQANYGYTF; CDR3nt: TGTGCCAGTAGTATACAGGCTAACTATGGCTACACCTTC
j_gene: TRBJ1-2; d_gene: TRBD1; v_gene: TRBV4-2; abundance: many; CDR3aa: CASSQGGTEGNYGYTF; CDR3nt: TGTGCCAGCAGCCAAGGGGGGACAGAGGGCAACTATGGCTACACCTTC
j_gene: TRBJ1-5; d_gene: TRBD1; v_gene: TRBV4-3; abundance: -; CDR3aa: CASSQDPNRGPQPQHF; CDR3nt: TGCGCCAGCAGCCAAGATCCGAACAGGGGCCCTCAGCCCCAGCATTTT
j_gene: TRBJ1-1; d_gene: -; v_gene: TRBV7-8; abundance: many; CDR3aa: CASSFLSRGTEAFF; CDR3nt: TGTGCCAGCAGCTTTCTTTCGAGGGGCACTGAAGCTTTCTTT
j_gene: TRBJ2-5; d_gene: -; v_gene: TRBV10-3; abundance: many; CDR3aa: CAVGWGKATQYF; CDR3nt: TGTGCCGTGGGTTGGGGGAAGGCGACCCAGTACTTC
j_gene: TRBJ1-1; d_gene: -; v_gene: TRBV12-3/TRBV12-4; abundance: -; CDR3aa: CASSKRGITEAFF; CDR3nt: TGTGCCAGCAGTAAAAGGGGTATCACTGAAGCTTTCTTT
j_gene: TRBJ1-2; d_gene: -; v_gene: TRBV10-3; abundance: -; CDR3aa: CAIRITGSGYTF; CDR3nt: TGTGCCATCAGGATCACAGGTTCCGGCTACACCTTC
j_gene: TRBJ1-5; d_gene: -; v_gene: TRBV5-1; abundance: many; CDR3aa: CASSLEGDRNQPQHF; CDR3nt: TGCGCCAGCAGCTTGGAAGGGGATCGCAATCAGCCCCAGCATTTT
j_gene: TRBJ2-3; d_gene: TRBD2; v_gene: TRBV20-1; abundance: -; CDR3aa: CSATSGGPDTQYF; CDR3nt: TGCAGTGCCACTAGCGGGGGGCCAGATACGCAGTATTTT
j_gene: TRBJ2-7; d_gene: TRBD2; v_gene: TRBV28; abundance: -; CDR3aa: CASKQGGPSVYEQYF; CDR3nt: TGTGCCAGCAAGCAGGGAGGGCCCTCCGTTTACGAGCAGTACTTC
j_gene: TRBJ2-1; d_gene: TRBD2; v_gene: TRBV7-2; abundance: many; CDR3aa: CASSLSGGTYNEQFF; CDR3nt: TGTGCCAGCAGCTTAAGCGGGGGAACCTACAATGAGCAGTTCTTC
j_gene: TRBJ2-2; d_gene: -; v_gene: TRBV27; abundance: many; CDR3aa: CASTLRAGASNTGELFF; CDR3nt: TGTGCCAGCACTTTGCGGGCGGGGGCATCGAACACCGGGGAGCTGTTTTTT
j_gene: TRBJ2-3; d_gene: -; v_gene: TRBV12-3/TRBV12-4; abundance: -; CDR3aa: CASSFSQAAADTQYF; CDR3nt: TGTGCCAGCAGTTTTTCCCAGGCAGCAGCAGATACGCAGTATTTT
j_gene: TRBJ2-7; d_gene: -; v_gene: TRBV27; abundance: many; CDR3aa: CASRTPYEQYF; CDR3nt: TGTGCCAGCAGGACACCCTACGAGCAGTACTTC
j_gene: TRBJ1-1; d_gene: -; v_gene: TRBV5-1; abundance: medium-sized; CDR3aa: CASSAQGNTEAFF; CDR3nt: TGCGCCAGCAGCGCCCAGGGGAACACTGAAGCTTTCTTT
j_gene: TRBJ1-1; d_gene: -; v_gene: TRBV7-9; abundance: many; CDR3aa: CASRSGVLNTEAFF; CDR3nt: TGTGCCAGCAGATCGGGAGTCTTGAACACTGAAGCTTTCTTT